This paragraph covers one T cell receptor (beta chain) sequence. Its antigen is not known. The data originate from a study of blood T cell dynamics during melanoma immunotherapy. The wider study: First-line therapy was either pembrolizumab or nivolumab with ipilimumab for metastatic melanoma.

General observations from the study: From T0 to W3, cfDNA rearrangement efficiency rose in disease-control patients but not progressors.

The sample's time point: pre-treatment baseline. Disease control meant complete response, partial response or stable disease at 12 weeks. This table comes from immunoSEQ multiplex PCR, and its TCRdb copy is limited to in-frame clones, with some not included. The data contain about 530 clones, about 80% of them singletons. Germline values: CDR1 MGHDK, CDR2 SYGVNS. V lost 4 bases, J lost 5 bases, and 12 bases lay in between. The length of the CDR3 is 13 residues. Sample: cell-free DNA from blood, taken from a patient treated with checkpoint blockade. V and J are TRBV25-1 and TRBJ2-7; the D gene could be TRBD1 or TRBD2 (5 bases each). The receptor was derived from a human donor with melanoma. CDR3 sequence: CASSAQGRDEQYF. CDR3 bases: TGTGCCAGCAGTGCTCAGGGACGCGACGAGCAGTACTTC.